Listed below are T cell receptor beta chains from one sample, sequenced in a study of blood T cell repertoires in COVID-19. The repertoire was sequenced with immunoSEQ multiplex PCR; TCRdb's copy has only in-frame clones and lacks some. Of tens of thousands of clones listed, 85% are singletons. Specimen: peripheral blood. All receptors derive from a human donor in a cohort sampled during active COVID-19. The CDR3 runs from the conserved cysteine through the conserved F or W. The D gene is left open where the match is weak. Clone size, where shown, is once, few, many, or a class for clones that have expanded.

TRBD1	-	TRBJ1-1	TRBV7-9	TGTGCCAGCAGCTTACGTCGGGGACAGGGGGCGGTAACTGAAGCTTTCTTT	CASSLRRGQGAVTEAFF
TRBD2	once	TRBJ2-1	TRBV18	TGTGCCAGCTCACCACCCAGCGGGGCCTACAATGAGCAGTTCTTC	CASSPPSGAYNEQFF
TRBD1	-	TRBJ1-1	TRBV6-5	TGTGCCAGCAGTAGGGGACAGACCATGAACACTGAAGCTTTCTTT	CASSRGQTMNTEAFF
-	-	TRBJ1-4	TRBV10-3	TGTGCCATCAGTGACCCCTTTTCCAACGGGGCAACTAATGAAAAACTGTTTTTT	CAISDPFSNGATNEKLFF
-	-	TRBJ2-5	TRBV30	TGTGCCTGGAGTGACCCGGGAAGACTAGAGACCCAGTACTTC	CAWSDPGRLETQYF
-	once	TRBJ2-1	TRBV5-6	TGTGCCAGCAGACTGGACCGTGAAGGAGGTAATGAGCAGTTCTTC	CASRLDREGGNEQFF
TRBD1	-	TRBJ1-2	TRBV12-3/TRBV12-4	TGTGCCAGCAGCCGGGACAGGTCTGGCTACACCTTC	CASSRDRSGYTF
-	-	TRBJ1-2	TRBV25-1	TGTGCCAGCAGTGGGCCAGGGTTGGTCTATGGCTACACCTTC	CASSGPGLVYGYTF
TRBD1	-	TRBJ1-1	TRBV7-3	TGTGCCAGCAGCTCACTGGGACAGGGGAACACTGAAGCTTTCTTT	CASSSLGQGNTEAFF
-	-	TRBJ2-3	TRBV11-2	TGTGCCAGCAGCGAGGACAACACAGATACGCAGTATTTT	CASSEDNTDTQYF
TRBD1	-	TRBJ1-1	TRBV19	TGTGCCAGTAGTCGACAGGGGGCTGGATTCACTGAAGCTTTCTTT	CASSRQGAGFTEAFF
-	-	TRBJ1-4	TRBV5-5	TGTGCCAGCAGCTTGGATAGCGGGGCAACTAATGAAAAACTGTTTTTT	CASSLDSGATNEKLFF
-	-	TRBJ2-4	TRBV29-1	TGCAGCGTTGAACACAGAGCCAAAAACATTCAGTACTTC	CSVEHRAKNIQYF
-	few	TRBJ1-4	TRBV6-1	TGTGCCAGCAGTGAGAGAGAGTTTAATGAAAAACTGTTTTTT	CASSEREFNEKLFF
TRBD2	-	TRBJ2-5	TRBV3-1/TRBV3-2	TGTGCCAGCAGCCAAGATCAGTCTAGCGGGAGCAGAGAGACCCAGTACTTC	CASSQDQSSGSRETQYF
TRBD1	-	TRBJ1-1	TRBV29-1	TGCAGCGCCCCTGGGACAGGGGGCACATGGGGCACTGAAGCTTTCTTT	CSAPGTGGTWGTEAFF
-	-	TRBJ1-4	TRBV27	TGTGCCAGCAGAAGGGCGGGTGAAAAACTGTTTTTT	CASRRAGEKLFF
-	-	TRBJ2-3	TRBV7-8	TGTGCCAGCAGCCCCTCCAGGGCCAGGACAAACACAGATACGCAGTATTTT	CASSPSRARTNTDTQYF
-	-	TRBJ2-3	TRBV6-5	TGTGCCAGCACCCAGGAGGGGCGCACAGATACGCAGTATTTT	CASTQEGRTDTQYF
TRBD1	-	TRBJ1-4	TRBV29-1	TGCAGCGTTGAGGGCAGGGGGAATGAAAAACTGTTTTTT	CSVEGRGNEKLFF
-	-	TRBJ1-4	TRBV7-9	TGTGCCAGCAGCCCAAGCGGCGGTTTTAGTGAAAAACTGTTTTTT	CASSPSGGFSEKLFF
-	-	TRBJ2-3	TRBV9	TGTGCCAGCAGCGTTCTGGCCACAGATACGCAGTATTTT	CASSVLATDTQYF
TRBD1	-	TRBJ1-4	TRBV7-8	TGTGCCAGCAGCTTAGAGGGGGCCCGTCATGAAAAACTGTTTTTT	CASSLEGARHEKLFF
-	-	TRBJ2-2	TRBV5-4	TGTGCCAGCAGCTTGGACCCCCAGGGTTTGGGCACCGGGGAGCTGTTTTTT	CASSLDPQGLGTGELFF
-	-	TRBJ1-1	TRBV4-1	TGCGCCAGCAGCCAAGCTGGGTCCGGGGGGGTTTTCACTGAAGCTTTCTTT	CASSQAGSGGVFTEAFF